Reported below is one T cell receptor (beta chain). Authors' methods: Amplification with reference gene primers provided the estimates of nucleated cell counts. Repertoires were generated with immunoSEQ multiplex PCR, while TCRdb's copy carries only in-frame clones and drops some. That table furnishes V, J and clone size, whereas the DNA furnished D and trimming. The top ten hold about 3.2% of the sample, which has about 150,000 clones, 75% to 90% seen once. The sample belongs to a study of blood T cell repertoires in COVID-19. Study-level information: Italy, Spain and the United States were the sources of the convalescent and acute COVID-19 samples. T cells, B-cell-depleted T cells, or PBMCs provided the cDNA or gDNA that served as material.

The germline CDR1 and CDR2 sequences are GTSNPN and SVGIG (reference sequence). V dropped 3 bases and J dropped 4; count of bases not matched to a gene: 12. This CDR3 spans 17 amino acids. The sample taken for sequencing was peripheral blood. The receptor was isolated from a man aged 60 to 75 with active or convalescent COVID-19. The V and J genes are TRBV30 and TRBJ1-2; 12 bases align to TRBD1. The CDR3 loop is CAWRDRDRGPLGYGYTF. The CDR3 DNA follows: TGTGCCTGGAGGGATCGGGACAGGGGGCCTTTGGGCTATGGCTACACCTTC.